This entry concerns a single T cell receptor beta chain. The antigen is unknown. The sample originates from a study of PD-1 blockade in classical Hodgkin lymphoma. Study in general: The nivolumab dose that patients received was 3 mg/kg, given intravenously every 2 weeks.

Overall study findings and caveats: Newly diagnosed patients had baseline TCR diversity that was reportedly lower than that of healthy donors. A significant rise in TCR diversity by C4D1 was seen for CD4+ but not CD8+ cells. The baseline diversity of complete responders showed similarity to that of newly diagnosed patients.

V dropped 3 bases and J dropped 2 bases, with 13 bases sitting between them. CDR3 size: 15 residues. Germline CDR1 MNHEY, CDR2 SVGAGI. Patients all relapsed after autologous stem cell transplantation, and there was variation in brentuximab vedotin exposure. Magnetic negative selection was used to purify CD8+ T cells from thawed PBMCs. Sequencing was performed with immunoSEQ multiplex PCR; in TCRdb, only in-frame clones are kept and a portion is missing. The sample holds 2,500 to 3,000 clones, roughly 80% seen once. The rearrangement joins TRBV6-5 to TRBJ1-2; D is uncertain. Sequencing was performed on CD8+ T cells from blood, taken at baseline. This clonotype was sampled from a human donor with classical Hodgkin lymphoma. The CDR3 bases are TGTGCCAGCAGTTATGGATCGGGTAAAAACTATGGCTACACCTTC. This translates into CASSYGSGKNYGYTF.